This TCR beta chain was profiled in a study of T cells in Graves' hyperthyroidism and ophthalmopathy. This clonotype was observed a handful of times. There are 14 residues in the CDR3. CDR1 is DFQATT, CDR2 SNEGSKA, per germline (reference sequence). J lost 10 bases, V lost 0 bases, and 3 bases had no gene match. TCR beta CDR3 regions were amplified from RNA transcripts. HTBI primers were the set used in a first-round RT-PCR of the TCR CDR3. From the multiplex PCR reads, TCRdb called clonotypes with MiXCR, one entry per CDR3 protein. The sample yields 600,000 or so distinct CDR3 sequences, 12% to 15% seen once.

The sequence came from a woman aged 18 to 35 with Graves' ophthalmopathy. The genes are TRBV20-1 and TRBJ2-2; the match to TRBD2 covers 12 bases. The sequenced material came from blood. As DNA, the CDR3 is TGCAGTGCTAGAGATCGGACTAGCGGGGTGGAGCTGTTTTTT. It encodes CSARDRTSGVELFF.